A single sample is the source of the 13 T cell receptor beta chains below, sequenced in a study of cytomegalovirus exposure and HLA in healthy donors. The data were produced by immunoSEQ multiplex PCR, yet TCRdb's version contains in-frame clones alone and is incomplete. The top ten clones hold about 6% of a sample with 80,000 to 100,000 clones, roughly 84% of them seen once. The sequenced sample consisted of PBMCs. These receptors came from a man aged 18 to 29 in good health and CMV-seropositive.

The V gene is TRBV19, the J gene TRBJ1-1, with 7 bases fitting TRBD1. V shed 1 base, J shed 13 bases, and the junction held 15 bases outside the gene matches. CDR3 length: 15 residues. CDR1 and CDR2 from the germline V gene are LNHDA and SQIVND (reference sequence). CDR3 DNA sequence: TGTGCCAGTAGTATAGCCAAGGACAGGAGCGTTCTGGGTTTCTTT. It codes for CASSIAKDRSVLGFF.

To note about this clone: Compared with germline, one end of the junction differs, possibly owing to a read error. The chain combines TRBV27 with TRBJ2-7; no firm D call. This CDR3 spans 9 amino acids. Per germline, CDR1 MNHEY and CDR2 SMNVEV (reference sequence). The DNA for the CDR3 is TGTGCCAGCTACCTCCGAGCAGGCTTC. Its protein is CASYLRAGF.

J is TRBJ2-5 and V is TRBV7-8; a possible D gene is TRBD2 (5 bases). The CDR3 contains 16 residues. Germline-derived CDR1 and CDR2 are SGHVS and FQNEAQ. Trimming stripped 5 bases from V and 2 bases from J, with 18 bases between. CDR3 sequence reads: CASSPPATRGQETQYF. In DNA form, the CDR3 reads TGTGCCAGCAGCCCCCCGGCCACCCGAGGGCAAGAGACCCAGTACTTC.

The chain carries TRBV5-4 and TRBJ2-5, with 16 bases identical to TRBD2. The CDR3 covers 18 residues. The germline V gene has CDR1 SGHNT and CDR2 YYREEE (reference sequence). Trimming took 1 base from V and 4 from J; bases not matched to a gene: 7. CDR3: CASSLIGTSGRARETQYF. Here the CDR3 DNA reads TGTGCCAGCAGCTTGATAGGGACTAGCGGGAGGGCCAGAGAGACCCAGTACTTC.

The V and J genes are TRBV7-6 and TRBJ2-1; TRBD2 is a possible D gene (7 bases). CDR3 length: 12 amino acids. V lost 10 bases to trimming and J lost 7 bases, with 14 bases between them. Per germline, CDR1 SGHVS and CDR2 FNYEAQ. CDR3 sequence (DNA): TGTGCCACCGGGGAGGGGGGGAATGAGCAGTTCTTC. This codes for CATGEGGNEQFF.

This clone has only a few counts. V and J are TRBV6-1 and TRBJ1-5; D is perhaps TRBD1 (5 bases). Trimming cost V 1 base and J 5 bases, with 12 bases left between them. The CDR3 length is 15 residues. Per the germline V gene, CDR1 is MNHNS and CDR2 is SASEGT. CDR3 in DNA: TGTGCCAGCAGTGAAGGTCAGGGCTTTTATCAGCCCCAGCATTTT. As protein: CASSEGQGFYQPQHF.

The chain recombines TRBV5-1 with TRBJ2-1, with D possibly being TRBD2 (6 bases). The germline V and J ends were trimmed by 1 base and 0 bases, with 20 bases remaining between them. This CDR3 comprises 19 residues. Germline V gene data show CDR1 as SGHRS and CDR2 as YFSETQ. The CDR3 bases are TGCGCCAGCAGCTTGCCCCCTCCTAGCGCGCCGAGCTCCTACAATGAGCAGTTCTTC. Its translation is CASSLPPPSAPSSYNEQFF.

This clone was seen only a few times. The genes are TRBV18 and TRBJ2-1, with 7 bases lining up with TRBD1. V lost 0 bases and J lost 0; bases outside the gene matches: 8. The CDR3 totals 18 residues. Germline V lookup: CDR1 KGHSH, CDR2 LQKENI. The CDR3 is CASSPPTGTVSSYNEQFF. CDR3 in DNA: TGTGCCAGCTCACCACCTACCGGGACAGTTAGCTCCTACAATGAGCAGTTCTTC.

The rearrangement links TRBV2 to TRBJ2-5; 11 positions agree with TRBD2. Germline V CDR1 and CDR2: SNHLY, FYNNEI. The CDR3 length is 17 residues. V lost 6 bases to trimming and J lost 2 bases; unmatched junction nucleotides: 11. CDR3 nucleotide sequence: TGTGCCAGCAGGAAAGACTTTAGCGGGGGGGGGCAAGAGACCCAGTACTTC. The encoded protein is CASRKDFSGGGQETQYF.

V usage is TRBV6-4 and J usage is TRBJ1-2; weak D call: TRBD1 (6 bases). This CDR3 is built from 18 residues. From germline, CDR1 is MRHNA and CDR2 SNTAGT. Trimming removed 6 bases at V and 2 bases at J, with 25 bases between. CDR3 in amino acids: CASRPEAGAGRSNYGYTF. The DNA for the CDR3 is TGTGCCAGCAGACCCGAGGCGGGGGCCGGAAGATCCAACTATGGCTACACCTTC.

The rearrangement joins TRBV5-4 to TRBJ2-7, with 12 nucleotides matching TRBD2. The germline V gene encodes CDR1 SGHNT and CDR2 YYREEE (reference sequence). The CDR3 length is 18 residues. Trimming cost V 0 bases and J 3 bases; bases outside gene matches: 10. The CDR3 DNA sequence: TGTGCCAGCAGCTTGGCGGCTAGCGGGAGGGCCATGGTCTACGAGCAGTACTTC. This codes for CASSLAASGRAMVYEQYF.

This clone was counted only a few times. The gene calls are TRBV7-8 and TRBJ1-2; no clear D gene. With 5 bases removed from V and 7 bases from J, the gap between germline ends came to 23 bases. The CDR3 sequence is 16 residues long. Germline V lookup: CDR1 SGHVS, CDR2 FQNEAQ. CDR3 bases: TGTGCCAGCAGCAATACCATAGACGGGTTTCGGGGTGGCTACACCTTC. Amino acids: CASSNTIDGFRGGYTF. Supplemented by reference TRBV7-8 and TRBJ1-2, the full variable domain reads GAGVSQSPRYKVAKRGQDVALRCDPISGHVSLFWYQQALGQGPEFLTYFQNEAQLDKSGLPSDRFFAERPEGSVSTLKIQRTQQEDSAVYLCASSNTIDGFRGGYTFGSGTRLTVV.

This clone was seen a few times. V and J are TRBV6-5 and TRBJ1-1; 8 bases match TRBD1. V shed 6 bases and J 5 bases; nucleotides not matched to a gene: 5. CDR1 is MNHEY, CDR2 SVGAGI, per germline. The CDR3 extends over 13 amino acids. The CDR3 loop reads CASRDRVRTEAFF. In nucleotides, the CDR3 is TGTGCCAGCAGGGACAGGGTGCGTACTGAAGCTTTCTTT.